The 10 T cell receptor beta chains reported below all come from one sample, sequenced in a study of cytomegalovirus exposure and HLA in healthy donors. With 60 Vbeta and 13 Jbeta primers, the PCR was carried out. Some clones are missing from TCRdb's copy, which holds only in-frame ones; the method was immunoSEQ multiplex PCR. The table shows more than 200,000 clones, with about 85% occurring only once. Sequencing input: PBMCs. The receptors were sampled from a human donor in good health.

This rearrangement joins TRBV19 to TRBJ1-3; the match to TRBD1 covers 9 bases. The CDR3 has 15 residues. J was trimmed by 4 bases and V by 6 bases; bases with no gene match: 7. Germline lookup yields CDR1 LNHDA and CDR2 SQIVND (reference sequence). The CDR3 nucleotides read TGTGCCAGTAGACAGATCGGGACAGGGGGAAACACCATATATTTT. It is translated as CASRQIGTGGNTIYF.

The rearrangement joins TRBV25-1 to TRBJ2-2, with D perhaps TRBD2 (6 bases). Germline CDR1 MGHDK, CDR2 SYGVNS. This CDR3 comprises 16 residues. V lost 1 base to trimming and J lost 3 bases, with 12 bases between them. The CDR3 bases are TGTGCCAGCAGTGAATTCACAGGCGGGGACACCGGGGAGCTGTTTTTT. Residues: CASSEFTGGDTGELFF.

The chain employs TRBV18 and TRBJ1-5; the D gene is possibly TRBD1 (6 bases). CDR1 KGHSH and CDR2 LQKENI come from the germline V gene. V gave up 5 bases and J gave up 0 bases, with 11 bases separating them. The CDR3 length is 15 residues. The CDR3 DNA is TGTGCCAGCTCATTGGGGACATCTAGCAATCAGCCCCAGCATTTT. Its translation is CASSLGTSSNQPQHF.

The rearrangement links TRBV7-9 to TRBJ1-2; a possible D gene is TRBD1 (6 bases). This CDR3 region has 15 residues. Trimming removed 2 bases at V and 8 bases at J, with 18 bases between. Per the germline V gene, CDR1 is SEHNR and CDR2 is FQNEAQ (reference sequence). CDR3 nucleotide sequence: TGTGCCAGCAGCTTATCTGGGGGCACCCCTAAAGGCTACACCTTC. This sequence encodes CASSLSGGTPKGYTF.

The chain recombines TRBV4-3 with TRBJ1-3; D not resolved. The V gene's germline CDR1 is LGHNA and CDR2 YSLEER. The ends were cut back, 0 bases at V and 0 bases at J, with 15 bases in the middle. The CDR3 extends over 18 amino acids. The CDR3 region is CASSQDNSQAFSGNTIYF. The CDR3 nucleotides read TGCGCCAGCAGCCAAGATAATAGTCAGGCCTTCTCTGGAAACACCATATATTTT.

This chain connects TRBV5-4 to TRBJ2-2; weak D call: TRBD1 (6 bases). The CDR3 runs to 15 residues. The germline V gene has CDR1 SGHNT and CDR2 YYREEE (reference sequence). V was trimmed by 3 bases and J by 0 bases, leaving 9 bases between them. CDR3 in amino acids: CASSSWTANTGELFF. The CDR3 DNA is TGTGCCAGCAGCTCATGGACAGCGAACACCGGGGAGCTGTTTTTT.

The chain links TRBV19 to TRBJ2-5; the match to TRBD1 covers 8 bases. CDR3 length equals 15 residues. CDR1 LNHDA and CDR2 SQIVND come from the germline V gene (reference sequence). The ends lost 5 bases at V and 4 bases at J; junction bases unmatched: 9. DNA for the CDR3: TGTGCCAGTAGTCTCAGGACAGGGATAGGAGAGACCCAGTACTTC. Amino acids: CASSLRTGIGETQYF.

The CDR3, as DNA: TGCGCCAGCAGCTCGGCTAGCGGGGATGGGACCTACGAGCAGTACTTC. Its translation is CASSSASGDGTYEQYF. This chain uses TRBV5-1 with TRBJ2-7, with TRBD2 identical over 9 bases. V was clipped by 3 bases and J by 2 bases; unmatched bases: 9. This CDR3 comprises 16 residues. Germline V gene sequence: CDR1 SGHRS, CDR2 YFSETQ. Full variable domain (outside the CDR3, taken from reference TRBV5-1 and TRBJ2-7): KAGVTQTPRYLIKTRGQQVTLSCSPISGHRSVSWYQQTPGQGLQFLFEYFSETQRNKGNFPGRFSGRQFSNSRSEMNVSTLELGDSALYLCASSSASGDGTYEQYFGPGTRLTVT.

V is TRBV27 and J is TRBJ1-2; D uncertain. Between the trimmed V and J ends, which lost 7 bases and 2 bases, there was a span of 17 bases. The germline V gene has CDR1 MNHEY and CDR2 SMNVEV (reference sequence). CDR3 length: 15 amino acids. The CDR3 DNA sequence: TGTGCCAGCATGGGAGACCGGGCCCAGAACTATGGCTACACCTTC. Encoded protein: CASMGDRAQNYGYTF.

This chain joins TRBV4-1 and TRBJ1-1, with 7 bases lining up with TRBD1. CDR1 MGHRA and CDR2 YSYEKL come from the germline V gene. V was pared by 1 base and J by 9 bases, with 8 bases of the junction left unmatched. The CDR3 is made up of 14 amino acids. The CDR3 bases are TGCGCCAGCAGCCAAGTCCCTTGGGACAGAAAAGCTTTCTTT. Its protein is CASSQVPWDRKAFF.